This T cell receptor beta chain is from a study of blood T cells in healthy people across ages. Study results and caveats: Naive T cell percentage by flow cytometry tracked strongly with beta diversity. The long-lived group displayed more naive CD4+ cells, plus higher diversity, than the aged donors did.

There are a few counts of this clonotype. No antigen is known for it. A sample-barcoded 5' primer and a J-beta primer mix were used in a second PCR of roughly 6 to 12 cycles. Sequencing of every sample gave 3 million or more CDR3-containing paired-end reads. TCRdb ran MiXCR on the 5' RACE reads and lists one entry per CDR3 protein. The sample has over 600,000 distinct CDR3 sequences; around 21% are singletons. V was cut by 3 bases and J by 6 bases, with 11 bases left in between. CDR3 length equals 13 residues. The V gene's germline CDR1 is MNHEY and CDR2 SMNVEV (reference sequence). Sequenced input: blood. This sequence joins TRBV27 and TRBJ1-2; D is possibly TRBD1 (6 bases). The TCR was taken from a man aged 70-80 years in good health. CDR3 residues: CASSFTGLDGYTF. The CDR3 DNA reads TGTGCCAGCAGTTTTACAGGGCTTGATGGCTACACCTTC.